This T cell receptor (beta chain) was found in a study of neurological immune-mediated disorders. MiXCR was run by TCRdb on the 5' RACE reads, yielding one entry per CDR3 protein. Of about 40,000 distinct CDR3 sequences in the sample, 12% to 15% were seen once. Germline V gives CDR1 MNHEY, CDR2 SVGAGI. V gave up 0 bases and J gave up 5 bases, with 4 bases separating them. The CDR3 has 13 residues. This clonotype has a count of ten or more. Its antigen is undetermined. General study findings and limits: None of the CDR3 amino acid sequences in expanded clones turned up in more than one subject, which points to private repertoires in all groups.

The receptor was isolated from a woman in her fifties or sixties with HTLV-1-associated myelopathy (HAM/TSP). Sequencing was done on a sample of PBMCs. The V and J genes are TRBV6-5 and TRBJ2-2, with D hard to call. CDR3 in amino acids: CASSYSGTGELFF. DNA of the CDR3: TGTGCCAGCAGTTACTCGGGGACCGGGGAGCTGTTTTTT.